These 6 T cell receptor beta chains came from one sample sequenced in a study of regulatory dendritic cells for organ transplantation. The assay was immunoSEQ multiplex PCR, and TCRdb's table has in-frame clones only and misses some. Among under 50,000 clones listed, about 89% were seen once. Sequencing was performed on naive CD8+ T cells from blood. This sample's subset: CD45RA+ naive T cells. The receptors shown here come from a human donor in good health.

The J gene is TRBJ2-2, the V gene TRBV27; 12 nucleotides match TRBD1. Germline loops: CDR1 MNHEY, CDR2 SMNVEV (reference sequence). The CDR3 is made up of 17 amino acids. Trimming removed 6 bases from V and 7 bases from J; junction bases left unmatched: 12. The CDR3 loop reads CASRRDRGLRFGGELFF. Here the CDR3 DNA reads TGTGCCAGCAGGAGGGACAGGGGGCTAAGGTTTGGCGGGGAGCTGTTTTTT.

The chain uses TRBV4-2 and TRBJ2-5; D is undetermined. The CDR3 covers 14 residues. Trimming took off 3 bases at V and 5 bases at J, with 13 bases between the two ends. Germline assignment: CDR1 LGHNA and CDR2 YNFKEQ. The CDR3 DNA is TGTGCCAGCAGCCAGCCCGCGTCCTCTGAGACCCAGTACTTC. Protein product: CASSQPASSETQYF.

The chain employs TRBV29-1 and TRBJ2-2, with D possibly TRBD2 on 5 matching bases. The V gene lost 1 base and the J gene lost 5 bases, with 11 bases spanning the gap. This CDR3 contains 14 residues. Per germline, CDR1 SQVTM and CDR2 ANQGSEA. CDR3 in amino acids: CSVEGAEGTGELFF. The CDR3 bases are TGCAGCGTTGAAGGAGCGGAAGGGACCGGGGAGCTGTTTTTT.

The chain uses TRBV5-6 and TRBJ2-5; 9 bases map to TRBD2. From germline, CDR1 is SGHDT and CDR2 YYEEEE. The ends lost 1 base at V and 3 bases at J; junction bases unmatched: 7. The CDR3 is 16 residues long. CDR3 nucleotide sequence: TGTGCCAGCAGCTTGCAAGCGGGGGGTTGGGAAGAGACCCAGTACTTC. This gives the protein CASSLQAGGWEETQYF.

J is TRBJ1-1 and V is TRBV6-5; D gene uncertain. The CDR3 sequence is 12 residues long. Germline values: CDR1 MNHEY, CDR2 SVGAGI. V was shortened by 2 bases and J by 3 bases, with 4 bases between the two germline ends. The CDR3 DNA reads TGTGCCAGCAGTTACAGGGACACTGAAGCTTTCTTT. Translating it yields CASSYRDTEAFF.

The rearrangement joins TRBV4-2 to TRBJ2-5, with 7 bases identical to TRBD2. TRBJ2-7 matches the DNA end more closely, so the J call is doubtful. The CDR3 loop spans 15 amino acids. Per germline, CDR1 LGHNA and CDR2 YNFKEQ. CDR3 residues: CASSQLGLGSYEQYF. CDR3 nucleotides: TGTGCCAGCAGCCAACTAGGACTAGGCTCCTACGAGCAGTACTTC.